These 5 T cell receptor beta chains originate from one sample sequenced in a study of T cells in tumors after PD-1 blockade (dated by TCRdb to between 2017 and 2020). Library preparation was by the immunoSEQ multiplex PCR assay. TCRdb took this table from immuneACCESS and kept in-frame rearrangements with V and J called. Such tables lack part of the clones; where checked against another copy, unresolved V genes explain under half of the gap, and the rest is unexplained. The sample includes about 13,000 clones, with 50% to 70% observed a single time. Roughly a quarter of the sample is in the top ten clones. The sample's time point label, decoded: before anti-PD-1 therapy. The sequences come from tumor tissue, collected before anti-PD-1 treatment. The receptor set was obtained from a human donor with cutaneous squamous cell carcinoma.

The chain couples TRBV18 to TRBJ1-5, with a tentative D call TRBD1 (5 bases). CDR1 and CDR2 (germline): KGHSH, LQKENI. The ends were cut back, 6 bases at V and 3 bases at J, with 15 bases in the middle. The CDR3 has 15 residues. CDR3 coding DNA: TGTGCCAGCTCCCTAGGGGCACAGTTCAATCAGCCCCAGCATTTT. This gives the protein CASSLGAQFNQPQHF.

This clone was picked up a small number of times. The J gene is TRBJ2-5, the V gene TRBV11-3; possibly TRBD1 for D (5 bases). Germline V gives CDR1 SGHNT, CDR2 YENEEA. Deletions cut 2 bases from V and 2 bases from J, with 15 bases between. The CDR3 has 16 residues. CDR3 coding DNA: TGTGCCAGCAGCTTAACCCCGCTGTCAGGGCAAGAGACCCAGTACTTC. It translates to CASSLTPLSGQETQYF.

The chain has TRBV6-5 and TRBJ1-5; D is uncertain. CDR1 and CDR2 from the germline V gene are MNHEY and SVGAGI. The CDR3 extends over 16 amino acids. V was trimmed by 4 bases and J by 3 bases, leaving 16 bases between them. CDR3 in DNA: TGTGCCAGCAGTTCTACTGAACCGGTGAACAATCAGCCCCAGCATTTT. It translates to CASSSTEPVNNQPQHF.

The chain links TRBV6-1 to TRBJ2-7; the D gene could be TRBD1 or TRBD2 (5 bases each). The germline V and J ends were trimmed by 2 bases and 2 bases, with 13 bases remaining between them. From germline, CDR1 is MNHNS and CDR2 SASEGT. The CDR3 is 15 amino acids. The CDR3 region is CASSEYGTGPYEQYF. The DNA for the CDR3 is TGTGCCAGCAGTGAATACGGGACGGGGCCCTACGAGCAGTACTTC.

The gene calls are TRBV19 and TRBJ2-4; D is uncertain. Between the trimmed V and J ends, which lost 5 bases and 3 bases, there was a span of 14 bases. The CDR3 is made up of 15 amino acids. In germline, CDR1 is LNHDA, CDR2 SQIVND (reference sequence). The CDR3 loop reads CASSPWLEVKNIQYF. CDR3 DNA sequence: TGTGCCAGTAGTCCCTGGCTAGAGGTCAAAAACATTCAGTACTTC.